Shown below are 10 T cell receptor beta chains from a single sample sequenced in a study of response to subunit inactivated influenza vaccine. TCRdb re-called the RT-PCR reads through MiXCR, storing one row per CDR3 protein. The repertoire includes 710,000 or so distinct CDR3 sequences, 15% to 17% of them detected once, and around 10% sits in the top ten. The input for sequencing was PBMCs from blood, taken roughly 12 days after vaccination. The receptors shown here come from a man aged 50-59 years who received an inactivated influenza vaccine.

This clonotype has only a few counts. The chain employs TRBV20-1 and TRBJ2-1; perhaps TRBD1 as D (6 bases). The CDR3 length is 14 residues. Trimming took 0 bases from V and 7 from J, leaving 13 bases between them. Germline V CDR1 and CDR2: DFQATT, SNEGSKA (reference sequence). This CDR3 is CSARDGRGGNEQFF. CDR3 DNA: TGCAGTGCTAGAGATGGCAGGGGTGGGAATGAGCAGTTCTTC.

This sequence joins TRBV5-1 and TRBJ2-3; 7 nucleotides agree with TRBD2. From germline, CDR1 is SGHRS and CDR2 YFSETQ. CDR3 length: 14 amino acids. The V gene end was trimmed by 4 bases and the J gene end by 5 bases; junction bases not matched to a gene: 7. The CDR3 coding sequence is TGCGCCAGCAGCCACCTTGGCGGGGGAGATACGCAGTATTTT. Protein product: CASSHLGGGDTQYF.

This chain links TRBV6-5 with TRBJ2-5, with 7 positions matching TRBD1. CDR1 is MNHEY, CDR2 SVGAGI, per germline. V lost 0 bases to trimming and J lost 0 bases; unmatched junction nucleotides: 1. This CDR3 is 15 amino acids long. The CDR3 DNA sequence: TGTGCCAGCAGTTACTCGACAGGGCACCAAGAGACCCAGTACTTC. Protein sequence: CASSYSTGHQETQYF.

This clonotype was detected only a few times. J is TRBJ2-1 and V is TRBV19; maybe TRBD2 (5 bases). This CDR3 has 14 amino acids. The V end lost 3 bases, the J end lost 4 bases, and 10 bases lay between the germline ends. CDR1 LNHDA and CDR2 SQIVND come from the germline V gene (reference sequence). In DNA form, the CDR3 reads TGTGCCAGTAGTATCGGTAGCGCTTACAATGAGCAGTTCTTC. This codes for CASSIGSAYNEQFF.

As to this clonotype: Its ends do not fully match the called genes, so a read error is possible. The rearrangement links TRBV6-1 to TRBJ2-1; 10 bases map to TRBD1. Germline assignment: CDR1 MNHNS and CDR2 SASEGT. The CDR3 is 17 amino acids. The CDR3 region is CASTPGQGQGTYNEQSF. In DNA, the CDR3 is TGTGCCAGCACCCCCGGCCAGGGACAGGGGACCTACAATGAGCAGTCCTTC.

This clonotype was detected many times. The rearrangement uses TRBV5-1 and TRBJ2-4; D perhaps matches TRBD1 (6 bases). Germline V gene lookup returns CDR1 SGHRS and CDR2 YFSETQ. The CDR3 consists of 15 residues. V lost 4 bases, J lost 9 bases, and 20 bases lay in between. Here the CDR3 DNA reads TGCGCCAGCAGCCGAGAAACAGGGAATGGAGTCATTCAGTACTTC. It encodes CASSRETGNGVIQYF.

This chain joins TRBV20-1 and TRBJ1-1; 12 nucleotides align to TRBD1. This CDR3 is built from 17 residues. Germline-derived CDR1 and CDR2 are DFQATT and SNEGSKA (reference sequence). V lost 3 bases, J lost 5 bases, and 13 bases stayed unmatched. The CDR3, as DNA: TGCAGTGCTAGTCCAAATAGGGACAGGGGGCGACGTACTGAAGCTTTCTTT. As protein: CSASPNRDRGRRTEAFF.

V usage is TRBV7-2 and J usage is TRBJ1-1; tentatively, D is TRBD1 (5 bases). The germline gives CDR1 SGHTA, CDR2 FQGNSA. CDR3 size: 13 residues. V was trimmed by 10 bases and J by 2 bases, leaving 14 bases between them. This CDR3 is CATTKGLNTEAFF. In DNA, the CDR3 is TGTGCCACGACGAAGGGGCTTAACACTGAAGCTTTCTTT.

A few counts support this clonotype. This rearrangement joins TRBV29-1 to TRBJ2-1; TRBD2 matches at 13 bases. CDR1 and CDR2 (germline): SQVTM, ANQGSEA. Trimming at V came to 7 bases and at J to 7 bases, leaving 10 bases not matched to a gene. This CDR3 is 15 amino acids long. In DNA form, the CDR3 reads TGCAGCGCACGACCCGGGACTAGCGGGGCGAATGAGCAGTTCTTC. Protein product: CSARPGTSGANEQFF.

The rearrangement links TRBV6-5 to TRBJ2-1; D is unclear. CDR1 is MNHEY, CDR2 SVGAGI, per germline. The CDR3 has 16 residues. The ends were cut back, 5 bases at V and 0 bases at J, with 14 bases in the middle. CDR3 DNA: TGTGCCAGCAGTACTGGGCGCTCGAGCTCCTACAATGAGCAGTTCTTC. Protein: CASSTGRSSSYNEQFF.